The 17 T cell receptor beta chains listed next were all sequenced from one sample in a study of blood T cells in healthy people across ages. PCR was performed a second time for about 7 to 12 cycles using a sample-barcoded 5' primer and a J-beta primer mix. TCRdb called the 5' RACE reads again in MiXCR, with one record for every CDR3 protein. The repertoire consists of more than 550,000 distinct CDR3 sequences, with about 24% occurring once and the leading ten covering under 25%. The sequencing sample was made of blood. All receptors derive from a man in his sixties or seventies in good health.

This clonotype was counted a few times. This chain uses TRBV20-1 with TRBJ2-3; 11 nucleotides line up with TRBD2. The CDR3 is made up of 14 amino acids. V lost 5 bases to trimming and J lost 1 base; unmatched junction nucleotides: 2. Germline CDR1 reads DFQATT; CDR2 reads SNEGSKA (reference sequence). In DNA form, the CDR3 reads TGCAGTGCTGGGGGACTAGCGGGCACAGATACGCAGTATTTT. It is translated as CSAGGLAGTDTQYF.

In DNA form, the CDR3 reads TGTGCCAGCAGCTTAGTAGTGTTGCGGGAAACGGCAGATACGCAGTATTTT. Residues: CASSLVVLRETADTQYF. The gene calls are TRBV11-3 and TRBJ2-3; tentatively, D is TRBD2 (6 bases). CDR3 length: 17 residues. CDR1 and CDR2 from the germline V gene are SGHNT and YENEEA. Trimming shortened V by 1 base and J by 4 bases, and 18 bases separated the two germline ends.

The chain carries TRBV5-1 and TRBJ2-5, with D perhaps matching TRBD1 (7 bases). The germline V gene has CDR1 SGHRS and CDR2 YFSETQ. V lost 7 bases and J 2 bases, leaving 15 bases between the germline ends. The CDR3 sequence is 14 residues long. The CDR3 DNA reads TGCGCCAGCTGCCCAGGGGGGAGACAAGAGACCCAGTACTTC. Translating gives CASCPGGRQETQYF.

The rearrangement uses TRBV7-9 and TRBJ2-1; perhaps D is TRBD1 or TRBD2 (5 bases each). The germline V and J ends were trimmed by 2 bases and 3 bases, with 14 bases remaining between them. The CDR3 totals 16 residues. Germline V gene data show CDR1 as SEHNR and CDR2 as FQNEAQ (reference sequence). CDR3: CASSLLGAGLYNEQFF. CDR3 coding DNA: TGTGCCAGCAGCTTACTCGGGGCGGGCCTCTACAATGAGCAGTTCTTC.

In DNA, the CDR3 is TGTGCCAGCAGCGAATCCTCGGGGGTCACCGGGGAGCTGTTTTTT. The encoded protein is CASSESSGVTGELFF. This chain uses TRBV12-3 or TRBV12-4 with TRBJ2-2; D is possibly TRBD2 (6 bases). The CDR3 is made up of 15 amino acids. V was clipped by 6 bases and J by 4 bases, with 15 bases between them.

Turning to this clonotype: This CDR3 is missing its conserved last phenylalanine or tryptophan, likely due to a read error. The V call is TRBV29-1, the J call TRBJ1-3; D gene unclear. This CDR3 region has 13 residues. V gave up 2 bases and J gave up 7 bases, with 12 bases separating them. Per germline, CDR1 SQVTM and CDR2 ANQGSEA. CDR3 DNA sequence: TGCAGCGTTGAACGGGGAAACGGGAACACCATATATCTT. It is translated as CSVERGNGNTIYL.

The sample holds a few counts of this clonotype. The gene calls are TRBV4-1 and TRBJ1-6; D is undetermined. The CDR3 consists of 13 residues. Trimming took 0 bases from V and 11 from J, leaving 8 bases between them. Germline V CDR1 and CDR2: MGHRA, YSYEKL. Written as DNA, the CDR3 is TGCGCCAGCAGCCAAGAGGTGACAACACCCCTCCACTTT. Encoded protein: CASSQEVTTPLHF.

This clonotype was recorded a few times. The chain employs TRBV10-3 and TRBJ2-1; 10 positions match TRBD2. The CDR3 loop spans 16 amino acids. The J segment lost 3 bases and the V segment lost 4 bases, leaving 6 bases of the junction unmatched. Germline CDR1 ENHRY, CDR2 SYGVKD. The CDR3 here is CAISAASGRDYNEQFF. The CDR3 nucleotides are TGTGCCATCAGTGCCGCGAGCGGGAGGGACTACAATGAGCAGTTCTTC.

This clonotype was seen only a few times. The chain employs TRBV6-1 and TRBJ2-3; 7 bases line up with TRBD1. Trimming took 7 bases from V and 5 from J; bases not matched to a gene: 9. The CDR3 covers 14 residues. Germline CDR1 is MNHNS and CDR2 is SASEGT. CDR3 sequence reads: CASKQTGEKDTQYF. Here the CDR3 DNA reads TGTGCCAGCAAGCAAACAGGGGAAAAAGATACGCAGTATTTT.

The V call is TRBV10-2, the J call TRBJ1-6; 9 bases are a match to TRBD1. With V trimmed by 6 bases and J by 7 bases, 7 bases remained unmatched. CDR3 length: 15 residues. Germline V CDR1 and CDR2: WSHSY, SAAADI. The CDR3 loop reads CASRGQGYPNSPLHF. The CDR3 nucleotides are TGCGCCAGCAGGGGACAGGGCTACCCGAATTCACCCCTCCACTTT.

V is TRBV4-2 and J is TRBJ2-5; D not resolved. There are 13 residues in the CDR3. Looked up from germline, CDR1 is LGHNA and CDR2 is YNFKEQ. Trimming took off 3 bases at V and 1 base at J, with 6 bases between the two ends. CDR3 sequence reads: CASSHQPQETQYF. In DNA, the CDR3 is TGTGCCAGCAGCCACCAGCCCCAAGAGACCCAGTACTTC.

In its sample, this clonotype was seen a few times. This chain uses TRBV14 with TRBJ1-1; D is unclear. Germline V CDR1 and CDR2: SGHDN, FVKESK. The CDR3 consists of 15 residues. V was trimmed by 3 bases and J by 5 bases, leaving 16 bases between them. CDR3 sequence: CASSQIQPDFTEAFF. CDR3 coding DNA: TGTGCCAGCAGCCAGATACAGCCTGACTTTACTGAAGCTTTCTTT.

This clonotype has ten or more counts. One junction end does not reproduce the germline sequence, and a read error may be involved. The chain has TRBV12-3 or TRBV12-4 and TRBJ2-7; 11 bases match TRBD2. The CDR3 totals 12 residues. The CDR3 nucleotides read TGTGCCAGCAGTTATTCCCAACTAGCGGGGGTTTTC. Translation: CASSYSQLAGVF.

V gene TRBV12-3 or TRBV12-4 combines with J gene TRBJ2-7, with D maybe TRBD2 (6 bases). The closer fit of TRBJ2-5 to the DNA end suggests the J call may be wrong. This CDR3 is built from 15 residues. The CDR3 DNA follows: TGTGCCAGCAGTTTATTCCTAGCGAGACAAGAGACCCAGTACTTC. It yields the protein CASSLFLARQETQYF.

This clonotype was counted a few times. The V and J genes are TRBV9 and TRBJ2-5; D is uncertain. The V end was cut by 3 bases, the J end by 5 bases, with 14 bases between. CDR1 and CDR2 from the germline V gene are SGDLS and YYNGEE. The CDR3 sequence is 14 residues long. The CDR3 DNA is TGTGCCAGCAGCGGAGGCGGAACAGTGGAGACCCAGTACTTC. Its protein is CASSGGGTVETQYF.

The chain carries TRBV29-1 and TRBJ2-2, with D possibly matching TRBD1 (5 bases). Germline V gene data show CDR1 as SQVTM and CDR2 as ANQGSEA. V was pared by 4 bases and J by 5 bases, with 5 bases between. The CDR3 is 11 residues long. This CDR3 is CSVGTTGELFF. The CDR3 DNA reads TGCAGCGTTGGGACAACCGGGGAGCTGTTTTTT.

This clonotype was seen many times. The chain couples TRBV5-1 to TRBJ2-5, with 11 bases fitting TRBD2. V lost 3 bases to trimming and J lost 3 bases; unmatched junction nucleotides: 1. The CDR3 spans 14 residues. Germline V lookup: CDR1 SGHRS, CDR2 YFSETQ. The CDR3 loop is CASSSTSGEETQYF. As DNA, the CDR3 is TGCGCCAGCAGCTCGACTAGCGGGGAAGAGACCCAGTACTTC.